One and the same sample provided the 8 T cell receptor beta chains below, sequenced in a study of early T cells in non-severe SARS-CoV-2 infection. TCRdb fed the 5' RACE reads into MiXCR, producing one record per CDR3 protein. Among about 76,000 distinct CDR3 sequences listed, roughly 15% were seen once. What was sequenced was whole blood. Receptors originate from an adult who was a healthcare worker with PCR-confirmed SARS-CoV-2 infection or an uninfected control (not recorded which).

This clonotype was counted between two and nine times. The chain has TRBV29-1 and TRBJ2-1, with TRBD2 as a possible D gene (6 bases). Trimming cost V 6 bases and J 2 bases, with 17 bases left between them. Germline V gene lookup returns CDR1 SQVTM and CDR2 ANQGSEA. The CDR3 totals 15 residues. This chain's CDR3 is CSVNSRDSTYNEQFF. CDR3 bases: TGCAGCGTCAATTCCCGGGACTCCACCTACAATGAGCAGTTCTTC.

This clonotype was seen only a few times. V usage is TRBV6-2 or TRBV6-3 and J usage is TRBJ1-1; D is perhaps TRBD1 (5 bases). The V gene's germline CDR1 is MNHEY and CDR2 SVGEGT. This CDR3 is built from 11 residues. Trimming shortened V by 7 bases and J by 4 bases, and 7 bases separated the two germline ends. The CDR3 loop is CASTQGTEAFF. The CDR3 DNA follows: TGTGCCAGCACCCAGGGCACTGAAGCTTTCTTT.

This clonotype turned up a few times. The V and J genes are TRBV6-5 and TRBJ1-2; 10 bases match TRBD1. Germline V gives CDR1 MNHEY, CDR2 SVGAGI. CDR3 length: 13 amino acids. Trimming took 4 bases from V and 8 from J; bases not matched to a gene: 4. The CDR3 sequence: CASSSTGGKGYTF. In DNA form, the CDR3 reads TGTGCCAGCAGTTCGACAGGGGGCAAGGGCTACACCTTC.

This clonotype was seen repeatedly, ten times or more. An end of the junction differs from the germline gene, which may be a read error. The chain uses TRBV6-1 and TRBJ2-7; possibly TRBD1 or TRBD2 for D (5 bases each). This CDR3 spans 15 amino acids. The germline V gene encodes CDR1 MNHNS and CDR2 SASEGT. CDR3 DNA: TGTGCCAGCAGCGAAGGGACCGACTTCTCCTACGAGCAGTACTTC. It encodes CASSEGTDFSYEQYF.

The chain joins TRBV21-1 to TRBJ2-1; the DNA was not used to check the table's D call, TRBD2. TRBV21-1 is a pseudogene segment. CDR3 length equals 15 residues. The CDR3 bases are TGTGCCAGCAGCCCTGGGAGGGAGGTGGACAATGAGCAGTTCTTC. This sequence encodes CASSPGREVDNEQFF.

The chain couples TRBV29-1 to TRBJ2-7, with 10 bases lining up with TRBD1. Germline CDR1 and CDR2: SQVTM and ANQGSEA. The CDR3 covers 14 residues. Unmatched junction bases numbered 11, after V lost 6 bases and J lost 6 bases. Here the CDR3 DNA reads TGCAGCGTAGATGGGACAGGGGAATCTCTCGAGCAGTACTTC. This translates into CSVDGTGESLEQYF.

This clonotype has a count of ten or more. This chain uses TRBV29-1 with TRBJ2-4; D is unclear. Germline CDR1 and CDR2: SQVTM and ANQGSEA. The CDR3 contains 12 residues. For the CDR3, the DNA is TGCAGTACTAAGGGTACCAAAAACATTCAGTACTTC. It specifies CSTKGTKNIQYF.

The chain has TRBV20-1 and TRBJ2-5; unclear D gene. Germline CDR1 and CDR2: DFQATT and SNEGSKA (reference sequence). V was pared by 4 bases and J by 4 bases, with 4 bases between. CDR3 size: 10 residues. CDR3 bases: TGCAGTGCTATCATAGAGACCCAGTACTTC. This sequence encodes CSAIIETQYF.